This T cell receptor beta chain comes out of a study of T cells in Graves' hyperthyroidism and ophthalmopathy. The study's findings and limits: From stable hyperthyroidism, ophthalmopathy was separated by a 13 V-J model.

The investigators amplified TCR beta CDR3 regions from RNA transcripts. HTBI primers were used for first-round RT-PCR of the TCR CDR3. TCRdb called the multiplex PCR reads again in MiXCR, with one record for every CDR3 protein. The data hold 660,000 or so distinct CDR3 sequences, with 45% observed a single time. The germline gives CDR1 DFQATT, CDR2 SNEGSKA (reference sequence). With 2 bases removed from V and 0 bases from J, the gap between germline ends came to 1 base. This CDR3 comprises 11 residues. Turning to this clonotype: Antigen specificity is unknown.

The sequencing input was peripheral blood or thyroid tissue (not recorded which). The source is an adult man with Graves' disease, either hyperthyroidism or ophthalmopathy (not recorded which). The chain joins TRBV20-1 to TRBJ1-1; D is ambiguous. The CDR3 region has the DNA TGCAGTGCTAGAATGAACACTGAAGCTTTCTTT. Amino acids: CSARMNTEAFF.